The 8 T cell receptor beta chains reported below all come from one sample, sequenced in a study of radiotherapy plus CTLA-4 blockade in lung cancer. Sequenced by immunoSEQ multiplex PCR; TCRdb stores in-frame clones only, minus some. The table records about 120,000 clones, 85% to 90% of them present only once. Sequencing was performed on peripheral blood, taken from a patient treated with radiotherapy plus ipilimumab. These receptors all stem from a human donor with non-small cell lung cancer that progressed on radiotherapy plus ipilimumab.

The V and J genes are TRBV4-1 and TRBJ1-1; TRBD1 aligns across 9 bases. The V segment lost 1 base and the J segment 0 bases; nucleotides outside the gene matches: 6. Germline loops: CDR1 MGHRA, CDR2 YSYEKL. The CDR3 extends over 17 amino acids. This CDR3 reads CASSQGTGDLMNTEAFF. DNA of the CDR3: TGCGCCAGCAGCCAAGGGACAGGGGACCTCATGAACACTGAAGCTTTCTTT.

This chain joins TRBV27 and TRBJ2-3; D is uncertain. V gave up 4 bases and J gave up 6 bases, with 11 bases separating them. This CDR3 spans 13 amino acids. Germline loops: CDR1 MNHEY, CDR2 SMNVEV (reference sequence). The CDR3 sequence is CASSSMSVDTQYF. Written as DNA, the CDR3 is TGTGCCAGCAGTTCCATGAGTGTGGATACGCAGTATTTT.

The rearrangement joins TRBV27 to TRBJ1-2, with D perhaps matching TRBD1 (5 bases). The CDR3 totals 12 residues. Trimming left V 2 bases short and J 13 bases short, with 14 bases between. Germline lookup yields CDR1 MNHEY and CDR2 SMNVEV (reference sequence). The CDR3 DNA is TGTGCCAGCAGTTTACCCGGAGGGGAGCTCACCTTC. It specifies CASSLPGGELTF.

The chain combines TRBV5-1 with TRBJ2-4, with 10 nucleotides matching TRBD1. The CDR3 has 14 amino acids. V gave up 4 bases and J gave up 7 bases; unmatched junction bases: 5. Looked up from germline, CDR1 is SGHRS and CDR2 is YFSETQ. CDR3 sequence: CASSPADRGNIQYF. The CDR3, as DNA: TGCGCCAGCAGCCCGGCGGACAGGGGGAACATTCAGTACTTC.

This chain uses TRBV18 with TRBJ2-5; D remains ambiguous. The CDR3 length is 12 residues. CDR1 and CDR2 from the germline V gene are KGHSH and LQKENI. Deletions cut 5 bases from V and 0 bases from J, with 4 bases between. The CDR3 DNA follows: TGTGCCAGCTCAGAGTACCAAGAGACCCAGTACTTC. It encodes CASSEYQETQYF.

CDR3 nucleotides: TGTGCCAGCAGTAGGGCGGGGGGCCCGCCCCAGCATTTT. This encodes CASSRAGGPPQHF. The chain carries TRBV6-5 and TRBJ1-5; maybe TRBD1 (6 bases). The CDR3 covers 13 residues. Germline V gene sequence: CDR1 MNHEY, CDR2 SVGAGI. The V end was cut by 5 bases, the J end by 9 bases, with 14 bases between.

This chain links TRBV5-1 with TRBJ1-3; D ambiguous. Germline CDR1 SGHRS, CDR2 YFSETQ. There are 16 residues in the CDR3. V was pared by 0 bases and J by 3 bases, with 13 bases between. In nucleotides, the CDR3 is TGCGCCAGCAGCTTGGTGGGCAGGCTCTTTGGAAACACCATATATTTT. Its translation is CASSLVGRLFGNTIYF.

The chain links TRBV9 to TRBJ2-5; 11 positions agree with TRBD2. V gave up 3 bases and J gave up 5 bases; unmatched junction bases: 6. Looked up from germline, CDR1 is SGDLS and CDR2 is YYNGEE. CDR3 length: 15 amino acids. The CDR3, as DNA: TGTGCCAGCAGCGATAGCGGGAGGGTGGGGGAGACCCAGTACTTC. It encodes CASSDSGRVGETQYF.